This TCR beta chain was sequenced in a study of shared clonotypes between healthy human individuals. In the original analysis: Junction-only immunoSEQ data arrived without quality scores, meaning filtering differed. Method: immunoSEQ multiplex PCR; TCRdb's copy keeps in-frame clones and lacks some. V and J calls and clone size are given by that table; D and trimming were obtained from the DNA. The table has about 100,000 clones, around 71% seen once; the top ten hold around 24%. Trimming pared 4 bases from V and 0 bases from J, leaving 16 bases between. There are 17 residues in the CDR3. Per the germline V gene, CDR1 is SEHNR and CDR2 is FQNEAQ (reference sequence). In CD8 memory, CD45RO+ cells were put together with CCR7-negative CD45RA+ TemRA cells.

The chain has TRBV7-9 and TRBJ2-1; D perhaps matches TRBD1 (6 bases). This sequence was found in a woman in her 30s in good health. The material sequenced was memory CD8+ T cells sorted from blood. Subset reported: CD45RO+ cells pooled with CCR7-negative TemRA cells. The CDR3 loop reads CASSSTGTQNSYNEQFF. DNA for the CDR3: TGTGCCAGCAGCTCTACCGGGACACAAAACTCCTACAATGAGCAGTTCTTC.